A selection of T cell receptor beta chains follows, all from one sample in a study of blood T cells in healthy people across ages. TCRdb analysed the 5' RACE reads with MiXCR anew, one entry per CDR3 protein. Found here are 950,000 to 1,200,000 distinct CDR3 sequences, around two fifths of them singletons; the top ten hold around 13%. Specimen: blood. The receptors originated from a man between 18 and 29 years old in good health. Each CDR3 is given with its conserved first and last residue. A D gene is named only where the DNA matches it firmly. Clone size appears in some rows only: once, few, many, or a class for an expanded clone.

V	size	J	length	D	CDR3	DNA
TRBV6-6	.	TRBJ1-1	15	.	CAIRGRTTGDTEAFF	TGTGCCATCCGGGGACGTACCACTGGGGACACTGAAGCTTTCTTT
TRBV2	.	TRBJ2-3	14	.	CATALALSTDTQYF	TGTGCCACCGCGCTAGCGCTTAGCACAGATACGCAGTATTTT
TRBV5-1	.	TRBJ2-7	15	TRBD1	CASSLPGQGIHEQYF	TGCGCCAGCAGCTTGCCGGGACAGGGTATTCATGAGCAGTACTTC
TRBV20-1	.	TRBJ1-5	16	.	CSARGGTPSSNQPQHF	TGCAGTGCTAGGGGCGGGACACCCAGTAGCAATCAGCCCCAGCATTTT
TRBV5-4	few	TRBJ2-3	16	.	CASSEEGPLGRNTQYF	TGTGCCAGCAGCGAGGAGGGGCCTTTAGGCAGGAATACGCAGTATTTT
TRBV4-1	.	TRBJ1-2	13	.	CVSSLQANYGYTF	TGCGTCAGCAGCCTACAGGCGAACTATGGCTACACCTTC
TRBV4-1	.	TRBJ1-5	16	.	CASSQEGLSSNQPQHF	TGCGCCAGCAGCCAAGAGGGGTTAAGTAGCAATCAGCCCCAGCATTTT
TRBV14	few	TRBJ2-3	18	TRBD2	CASSHHRLAGGITDTQYF	TGTGCCAGCAGCCACCACCGACTAGCGGGGGGGATCACAGATACGCAGTATTTT
TRBV27	few	TRBJ1-5	16	TRBD1	CASSLYAAGGNQPQHF	TGTGCCAGCAGTTTATACGCGGCAGGGGGTAATCAGCCCCAGCATTTT
TRBV5-6	few	TRBJ2-5	13	.	CASSLNKQETQYF	TGTGCCAGCAGCTTAAACAAGCAAGAGACCCAGTACTTC
TRBV10-3	.	TRBJ2-1	16	TRBD1	CAISESGTDFYNEQFF	TGTGCCATCAGTGAGTCCGGGACAGACTTCTACAATGAGCAGTTCTTC
TRBV4-3	few	TRBJ2-1	15	.	CASSQDRGLTNEQFF	TGCGCCAGCAGCCAAGATAGGGGACTGACCAATGAGCAGTTCTTC
TRBV9	once	TRBJ1-1	15	.	CASSADKGRNTEAFF	TGTGCCAGCAGCGCCGATAAGGGGCGGAACACTGAAGCTTTCTTT
TRBV3-1	few	TRBJ1-2	13	.	CASSRGTRYGYTF	TGTGCCAGCAGCCGGGGGACAAGATATGGCTACACCTTC
TRBV29-1	.	TRBJ2-2	14	.	CSVGGGPSAGELFF	TGCAGCGTTGGAGGGGGGCCCTCCGCCGGGGAGCTGTTTTTT
TRBV6-5	few	TRBJ2-7	15	TRBD2	CASRSSGGRSYEQYF	TGTGCCAGCAGATCCAGCGGGGGCCGCTCCTACGAGCAGTACTTC
TRBV4-1	.	TRBJ2-1	15	.	CASSPRYGSYSEQFF	TGCGCCAGCAGCCCTCGCTATGGGTCCTACAGTGAGCAGTTCTTC
TRBV12-3/TRBV12-4	.	TRBJ1-2	14	.	CASSFPEANYGYIF	TGTGCCAGCAGTTTCCCAGAAGCTAACTATGGCTACATCTTC
TRBV12-3/TRBV12-4	few	TRBJ2-5	10	.	CASGAETQYF	TGTGCCAGCGGGGCAGAGACCCAGTACTTC
TRBV5-5	few	TRBJ1-5	15	.	CASSLAQGINQPQHF	TGTGCCAGCAGCTTGGCGCAGGGCATCAATCAGCCCCAGCATTTT
TRBV4-1	.	TRBJ2-1	16	.	CASSHLGQRFNNEQFF	TGCGCCAGCAGCCATCTTGGCCAGAGGTTTAACAATGAGCAGTTCTTC
TRBV7-9	.	TRBJ2-3	17	TRBD2	CASSPFRTSGDTDTQYF	TGTGCCAGCAGCCCATTCCGTACTAGCGGGGATACAGATACGCAGTATTTT
TRBV5-1	few	TRBJ1-1	12	.	CASSLQPGEAFF	TGCGCCAGCAGCTTACAGCCAGGAGAAGCTTTCTTT
TRBV20-1	.	TRBJ1-1	12	.	CSAFTGNTEAFF	TGCAGTGCTTTCACAGGGAACACTGAAGCTTTCTTT
TRBV20-1	.	TRBJ2-3	15	.	CSAREGQGWADTQYF	TGCAGTGCTAGAGAGGGGCAGGGGTGGGCAGATACGCAGTATTTT
TRBV20-1	.	TRBJ2-1	13	.	CSARSTDNNEQFF	TGCAGTGCTAGGAGTACGGACAACAATGAGCAGTTCTTC
TRBV12-3/TRBV12-4	.	TRBJ1-5	16	.	CASSIGTSHSNQPQHF	TGTGCCAGCAGTATAGGGACATCCCATAGCAATCAGCCCCAGCATTTT
TRBV15	.	TRBJ1-2	14	.	CATSRDREAYGYTF	TGTGCCACCAGCAGAGACAGGGAGGCCTATGGCTACACCTTC
TRBV11-1	.	TRBJ2-3	13	.	CASSSIPWTSPYF	TGTGCCAGCAGCTCCATCCCCTGGACATCCCCGTATTTT
TRBV28	.	TRBJ2-1	14	.	CASRAGFSYNEQFF	TGTGCCAGCAGGGCAGGCTTTTCCTACAATGAGCAGTTCTTC
TRBV5-1	.	TRBJ2-3	16	.	CASSFPAPASTDTQYF	TGCGCCAGCAGCTTCCCCGCGCCAGCGAGCACAGATACGCAGTATTTT
TRBV4-1	.	TRBJ2-3	15	TRBD1	CASSPGTGWSDTQYF	TGCGCCAGCAGCCCGGGGACAGGGTGGTCAGATACGCAGTATTTT
TRBV6-2/TRBV6-3	.	TRBJ2-5	17	TRBD2	CASSYGTSGRIHETQYF	TGTGCCAGCAGTTACGGGACTAGCGGGCGGATCCACGAGACCCAGTACTTC
TRBV9	few	TRBJ2-7	13	TRBD1	CASSKTGSYEQYF	TGTGCCAGCAGCAAGACAGGGTCCTACGAGCAGTACTTC
TRBV29-1	.	TRBJ2-5	11	.	CSGGTKETQYF	TGCAGCGGCGGGACAAAAGAGACCCAGTACTTC
TRBV29-1	few	TRBJ2-2	15	.	CSVEGFRGLAGELFF	TGCAGCGTTGAAGGTTTCAGGGGACTGGCCGGGGAGCTGTTTTTT
TRBV2	.	TRBJ1-2	14	.	CASSEDRVTYGYTF	TGTGCCAGCAGTGAAGACAGGGTCACCTATGGCTACACCTTC
TRBV12-5	many	TRBJ2-1	15	TRBD1	CASGSDRGFHNEQFF	TGTGCTAGTGGTTCGGACAGGGGATTTCACAATGAGCAGTTCTTC
TRBV3-1	.	TRBJ1-1	13	.	CASSPAFNTEAFF	TGTGCCAGCAGCCCAGCGTTTAACACTGAAGCTTTCTTT
TRBV20-1	.	TRBJ1-2	14	TRBD1	CSARGGQAPDGYTF	TGCAGTGCTAGAGGGGGACAGGCGCCCGATGGCTACACCTTC
TRBV6-1	.	TRBJ2-7	15	.	CASRPQPQDSYEQYF	TGTGCCAGCAGACCTCAACCACAGGACTCCTACGAGCAGTACTTC
TRBV12-3/TRBV12-4	.	TRBJ2-3	13	.	CASSSIGTDTQYF	TGTGCCAGCAGTTCAATAGGCACAGATACGCAGTATTTT
TRBV7-2	.	TRBJ2-7	11	.	CASSARQGQYF	TGTGCCAGCAGCGCCCGACAAGGGCAGTACTTC
TRBV29-1	.	TRBJ1-3	15	.	CSVDDRGGSGNTIYF	TGCAGCGTTGATGATAGAGGGGGCTCTGGAAACACCATATATTTT
TRBV12-3/TRBV12-4	.	TRBJ1-4	14	TRBD1	CASSLTGGYEKLFF	TGTGCCAGCAGTTTGACAGGGGGCTATGAAAAACTGTTTTTT
TRBV7-2	.	TRBJ2-7	13	.	CTSSLAGQYEQYF	TGTACCAGCAGCTTGGCAGGGCAGTACGAGCAGTACTTC
TRBV6-2/TRBV6-3	.	TRBJ2-7	16	.	CASSYSRGHLTYEQYF	TGTGCCAGCAGTTACTCTCGCGGACACCTCACCTACGAGCAGTACTTC
TRBV10-3	.	TRBJ1-2	13	.	CAIRTFKREGYTF	TGTGCCATCAGGACCTTTAAGCGCGAGGGCTACACCTTC
TRBV7-2	.	TRBJ2-5	13	.	CASSSRGWETQYF	TGTGCCAGCAGCTCAAGAGGGTGGGAGACCCAGTACTTC
TRBV7-2	.	TRBJ2-3	18	TRBD2	CASSLDWTSGGVTDTQYF	TGTGCCAGCAGCCTCGACTGGACTAGCGGGGGTGTGACAGATACGCAGTATTTT
TRBV11-2	.	TRBJ1-1	14	.	CASSLPALRGGAFF	TGTGCCAGCAGCTTACCGGCCCTGAGGGGGGGGGCTTTCTTT
TRBV20-1	few	TRBJ1-2	13	TRBD1	CSARDRTRYGYTF	TGCAGTGCTCGGGACAGAACTAGGTATGGCTACACCTTC
TRBV20-1	many	TRBJ2-3	14	.	CSAIPGRAGDTQYF	TGCAGTGCTATTCCCGGCAGGGCCGGAGATACGCAGTATTTT
TRBV6-5	once	TRBJ2-7	18	TRBD2	CASSNLPGLRTSSYEQYF	TGTGCCAGCAGTAACTTACCGGGACTAAGGACTAGCAGCTACGAGCAGTACTTC
TRBV28	.	TRBJ1-5	16	.	CASSLPLDRSNQPQHF	TGTGCCAGCAGTTTACCCCTCGACAGGAGCAATCAGCCCCAGCATTTT
TRBV5-6	few	TRBJ1-2	13	.	CASSQDMNYGYTF	TGTGCCAGCAGCCAGGACATGAACTATGGCTACACCTTC
TRBV27	few	TRBJ1-2	16	TRBD1	CASRRDSRGGNYGYTF	TGTGCCAGCAGACGGGACAGCCGCGGGGGAAACTATGGCTACACCTTC
TRBV4-2	.	TRBJ2-1	13	.	CASSRGAYSEQFF	TGTGCCAGCAGCCGCGGGGCTTACAGTGAGCAGTTCTTC